The rows below give T cell receptor beta chains drawn from one sample of a study of T cells after yellow fever vaccination. TCRdb re-called the 5' RACE reads with MiXCR, one entry per CDR3 protein. The sample has 340,000 or so distinct CDR3 sequences, around 13% seen once. Sequencing was performed on CD4+ T cells sorted from PBMCs, taken 15 days after the yellow fever booster vaccination. The receptors come from a man in his late teens or twenties who received the YFV17D yellow fever vaccine. Each CDR3 is given without its conserved first and last residue. Fields, in order: V gene, J gene, D gene, CDR3 protein. D genes are given only for firm matches.

V: TRBV3-1; J: TRBJ1-6; D: TRBD1; CDR3: ASSQGGPGQGYSPLH
V: TRBV7-2; J: TRBJ1-4; D: NA; CDR3: ASSLTIRASWEKLF
V: TRBV29-1; J: TRBJ2-7; D: NA; CDR3: SVVKPGRREYEQY
V: TRBV6-2/TRBV6-3; J: TRBJ2-6; D: NA; CDR3: ASKPQSASSGANVLT
V: TRBV7-8; J: TRBJ1-1; D: NA; CDR3: ASSPFSRAEAF
V: TRBV29-1; J: TRBJ1-1; D: NA; CDR3: SVEQGGTEAF
V: TRBV3-1; J: TRBJ2-3; D: NA; CDR3: ASSRTVTDTQY
V: TRBV5-1; J: TRBJ2-1; D: TRBD2; CDR3: AAQERDRDEQF
V: TRBV18; J: TRBJ1-1; D: NA; CDR3: ASSLGSLNTEAF
V: TRBV9; J: TRBJ1-2; D: NA; CDR3: ASSVGANYGYT
V: TRBV4-1; J: TRBJ2-3; D: NA; CDR3: ASSQGPSGAGTDTQY
V: TRBV24-1; J: TRBJ2-3; D: NA; CDR3: ATSARSTDTQY
V: TRBV9; J: TRBJ2-2; D: TRBD2; CDR3: ASSVDSRAGGPAELF
V: TRBV6-2/TRBV6-3; J: TRBJ2-1; D: TRBD2; CDR3: ASSIPGLAGGRSYNEQF
V: TRBV15; J: TRBJ1-5; D: NA; CDR3: ATSRDQLGSPNQPQH
V: TRBV7-2; J: TRBJ1-4; D: TRBD1; CDR3: ASSLGHPGQGFGEKLF
V: TRBV7-2; J: TRBJ1-3; D: NA; CDR3: ASSRAEDPSSGNTIY
V: TRBV20-1; J: TRBJ1-4; D: NA; CDR3: SAGAHPSNEKLF
V: TRBV20-1; J: TRBJ1-2; D: TRBD1; CDR3: SARDEGNRGFYGYT
V: TRBV4-3; J: TRBJ1-6; D: TRBD1; CDR3: ASSQEGVGQGGSPLH
V: TRBV18; J: TRBJ2-2; D: NA; CDR3: ASSRGQGPSNTGELF
V: TRBV27; J: TRBJ2-3; D: NA; CDR3: ASSYMTVGAQY
V: TRBV7-9; J: TRBJ2-7; D: NA; CDR3: AIGEQSYEQY
V: TRBV20-1; J: TRBJ2-1; D: NA; CDR3: SAREQLACPI
V: TRBV10-3; J: TRBJ1-5; D: NA; CDR3: AISESLGDQPQH
V: TRBV20-1; J: TRBJ1-2; D: NA; CDR3: SARVQHNYGYT
V: TRBV3-1; J: TRBJ1-5; D: NA; CDR3: ASSQGRTVNQPQH
V: TRBV18; J: TRBJ1-1; D: TRBD1; CDR3: ASSPNPTGLGTEAF
V: TRBV30; J: TRBJ2-1; D: NA; CDR3: AWIKRGGYNEQF
V: TRBV4-1; J: TRBJ2-3; D: TRBD2; CDR3: ASSQELAGGADTQY
V: TRBV7-8; J: TRBJ2-3; D: NA; CDR3: ASSLEGRRTDTQY
V: TRBV4-2; J: TRBJ2-2; D: NA; CDR3: ASSQGTLAGTGELF
V: TRBV5-1; J: TRBJ2-2; D: TRBD1; CDR3: ASSLGQGPGAGELF
V: TRBV7-9; J: TRBJ1-1; D: NA; CDR3: ASSSHRAGDTEAF
V: TRBV5-6; J: TRBJ2-1; D: NA; CDR3: ASSLERGKIYNEQF
V: TRBV27; J: TRBJ1-1; D: NA; CDR3: ASSIRRTPNTEAF
V: TRBV25-1; J: TRBJ2-1; D: TRBD2; CDR3: ASSRRGGPNEQF
V: TRBV10-2; J: TRBJ1-1; D: NA; CDR3: ASSDPGTNTEAF
V: TRBV5-1; J: TRBJ1-6; D: TRBD1; CDR3: ASSSKTGADNSPLH
V: TRBV9; J: TRBJ1-3; D: NA; CDR3: ASSVEGSSGNTIY
V: TRBV7-2; J: TRBJ1-2; D: NA; CDR3: ASGLRGYGYT
V: TRBV19; J: TRBJ2-1; D: TRBD1; CDR3: ASRGQGVNEQF
V: TRBV12-3/TRBV12-4; J: TRBJ2-3; D: TRBD1; CDR3: ASGSTGGSGTQY
V: TRBV7-9; J: TRBJ2-5; D: NA; CDR3: ASSLRAVVETQY
V: TRBV6-5; J: TRBJ2-3; D: NA; CDR3: ASSYSGRETDTQY
V: TRBV7-2; J: TRBJ2-3; D: NA; CDR3: ASSSRGGTDTQY
V: TRBV18; J: TRBJ1-2; D: TRBD1; CDR3: ASSPGGGAAKGYT
V: TRBV6-1; J: TRBJ1-6; D: TRBD1; CDR3: ASIGGGSPLH
V: TRBV6-6; J: TRBJ1-1; D: TRBD1; CDR3: ASSRIPDPLGTAEAF
V: TRBV3-1; J: TRBJ1-1; D: TRBD1; CDR3: ASSLGTVPTEAF
V: TRBV14; J: TRBJ2-2; D: NA; CDR3: ASSRREDIYTGELF
V: TRBV15; J: TRBJ2-5; D: TRBD2; CDR3: ATSRDPGGAETQY
V: TRBV20-1; J: TRBJ2-3; D: TRBD1; CDR3: SAPRGQGGDTQY
V: TRBV6-6; J: TRBJ2-6; D: NA; CDR3: AGGHGGSGANVLT
V: TRBV20-1; J: TRBJ1-1; D: TRBD1; CDR3: SARNRGLYTEAF